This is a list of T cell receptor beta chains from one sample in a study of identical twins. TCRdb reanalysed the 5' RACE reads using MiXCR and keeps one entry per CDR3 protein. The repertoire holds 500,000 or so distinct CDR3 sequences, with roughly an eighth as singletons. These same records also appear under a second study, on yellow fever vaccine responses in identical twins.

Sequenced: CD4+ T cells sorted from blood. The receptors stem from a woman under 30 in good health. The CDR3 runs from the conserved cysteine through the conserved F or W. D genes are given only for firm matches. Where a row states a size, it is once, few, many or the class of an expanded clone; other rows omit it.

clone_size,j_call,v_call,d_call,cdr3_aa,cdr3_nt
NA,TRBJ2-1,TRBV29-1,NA,CSVLLTGTPQEQFF,TGCAGCGTCCTACTCACCGGGACTCCTCAGGAGCAGTTCTTC
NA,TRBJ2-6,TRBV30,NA,CAWSRDGISGANVLTF,TGTGCCTGGAGTCGGGACGGCATCTCTGGGGCCAACGTCCTGACTTTC
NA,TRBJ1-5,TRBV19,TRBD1,CASSTFLGQGQPQHF,TGTGCCAGTAGTACCTTTCTGGGACAGGGTCAGCCCCAGCATTTT
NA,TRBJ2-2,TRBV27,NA,CASSSSLGLTGELFF,TGTGCCAGCAGTTCGTCACTAGGTCTCACCGGGGAGCTGTTTTTT
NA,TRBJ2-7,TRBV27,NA,CASSLSGGGEYEQYF,TGTGCCAGCAGTTTATCGGGAGGGGGCGAATACGAGCAGTACTTC
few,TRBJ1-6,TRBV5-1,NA,CASSLGQHNSPLHF,TGCGCCAGCAGCTTGGGGCAACATAATTCACCCCTCCACTTT
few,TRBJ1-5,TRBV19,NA,CASGPRGQPQHF,TGTGCCAGTGGTCCGCGGGGTCAGCCCCAGCATTTT
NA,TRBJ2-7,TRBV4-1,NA,CASSQVTSTQEQYF,TGCGCCAGCAGCCAGGTTACCTCCACCCAGGAGCAGTACTTC
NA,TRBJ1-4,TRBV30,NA,CAWSGSEKLFF,TGTGCCTGGTCAGGGAGTGAAAAACTGTTTTTT
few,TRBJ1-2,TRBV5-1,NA,CASSFLEANYGYTF,TGCGCCAGCAGCTTCCTAGAGGCTAACTATGGCTACACCTTC
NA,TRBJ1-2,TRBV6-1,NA,CASSPDWTVNYGYTF,TGTGCCAGCAGCCCTGACTGGACAGTCAACTATGGCTACACCTTC
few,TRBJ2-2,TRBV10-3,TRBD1,CAISPGQLNTGELFF,TGTGCCATCAGTCCGGGACAGCTGAACACCGGGGAGCTGTTTTTT
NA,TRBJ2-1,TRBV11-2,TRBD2,CASKRTGGNEQFF,TGTGCCAGCAAGCGGACGGGGGGCAATGAGCAGTTCTTC
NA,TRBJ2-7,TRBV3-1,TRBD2,CASKRAGLETYEQYF,TGTGCCAGCAAGAGGGCCGGACTAGAAACCTACGAGCAGTACTTC
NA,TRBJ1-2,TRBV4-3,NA,CASSQERGGPYGYTF,TGCGCCAGCAGCCAAGAGAGGGGAGGACCCTATGGCTACACCTTC
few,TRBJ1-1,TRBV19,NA,CASSVKKNTEAFF,TGTGCCAGTAGTGTTAAAAAGAACACTGAAGCTTTCTTT
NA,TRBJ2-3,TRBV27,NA,CASSSSWMASTDTQYF,TGTGCCAGCAGTTCCTCATGGATGGCCAGCACAGATACGCAGTATTTT
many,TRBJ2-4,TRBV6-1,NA,CASRNQQEAKNIQYF,TGTGCCAGCAGAAATCAGCAGGAAGCCAAAAACATTCAGTACTTC
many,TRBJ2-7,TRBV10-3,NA,CAISESRGEQYF,TGTGCCATCAGTGAGTCTAGGGGGGAGCAGTACTTC
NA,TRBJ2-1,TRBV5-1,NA,CASSPLTTAGNEQFF,TGCGCCAGCAGCCCTTTGACCACGGCGGGCAATGAGCAGTTCTTC
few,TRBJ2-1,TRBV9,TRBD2,CASSASSGGAREQFF,TGTGCCAGCAGCGCCTCTAGCGGGGGGGCCAGGGAGCAGTTCTTC
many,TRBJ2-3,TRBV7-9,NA,CASSLQTRPPTDTQYF,TGTGCCAGCAGCTTGCAGACTAGACCCCCCACAGATACGCAGTATTTT